This T cell receptor (beta chain) was observed in a study of blood T cell repertoires in COVID-19. For the study at large: T cells, B-cell-depleted T cells, or PBMCs supplied cDNA or gDNA.

Here immunoSEQ multiplex PCR was the method, and the copy in TCRdb shows in-frame clones only, minus some. The data hold under 250,000 clones, with over 80% observed a single time. Adults between about 18 and 89 years of age took part from 20 to 25 US areas. V lost 3 bases to trimming and J lost 3 bases, with 9 bases between them. The CDR3 covers 13 residues. Input material: PBMCs or T cells enriched from blood (not recorded which). The chain links TRBV12-3 or TRBV12-4 to TRBJ2-7; D possibly corresponds to TRBD2 (6 bases). The sequence was obtained from a middle-aged woman who had been exposed to COVID-19. This CDR3 is CASSLGGIYEQYF. The DNA of the CDR3 is TGTGCCAGCAGTTTGGGCGGGATCTACGAGCAGTACTTC.